This T cell receptor beta chain was captured by sequencing in a study of T cells after yellow fever vaccination. Study results and caveats: Just a small share of clonotypes turned up in the CD4 compartment as well as the CD8 compartment.

This clonotype was observed a few times. Its antigen is unknown. The TCR cDNA carried a universal primer site and UMIs from 5'RACE template switching. TCRdb reprocessed the 5' RACE reads with MiXCR, giving one entry per CDR3 protein. The profile shows around 300,000 distinct CDR3 sequences, about 4.5% of them singletons. Between the trimmed V and J ends, which lost 1 base and 3 bases, there was a span of 13 bases. Germline V gene data show CDR1 as DFQATT and CDR2 as SNEGSKA (reference sequence). The CDR3 spans 16 residues. The source of this sequence is a man between 18 and 35 years old who received the YFV17D yellow fever vaccine. This material consisted of PBMCs, taken 15 days after the yellow fever booster vaccination. This rearrangement joins TRBV20-1 to TRBJ1-6; the D gene is possibly TRBD1 (6 bases). CDR3 DNA sequence: TGCAGTGCTAGAGGCCTGCTGGGACACTATAATTCACCCCTCCACTTT. It specifies CSARGLLGHYNSPLHF.